The 11 T cell receptor beta chains below were found in one sample sequenced in a study of blood T cell repertoires in COVID-19 (dated by TCRdb to about 2020). Receptors were amplified or captured by the immunoSEQ multiplex PCR assay. This is the immuneACCESS table as TCRdb keeps it, with only in-frame sequences that have V and J called. A part of the clones is gone; compared with another copy, unresolved V genes explain less than half, and the rest is unexplained. Recorded for this sample are around 110,000 clones; less than 80% of them occurred a single time. The top ten hold under 8% of the sample. Input material: peripheral blood. Source of these receptors: a man of 80 years or more with COVID-19, enrolled during active disease.

This clone was counted a few times. V is TRBV2 and J is TRBJ2-7; the D gene is possibly TRBD2 (5 bases). The CDR3 is 13 residues long. Germline CDR1 is SNHLY and CDR2 is FYNNEI. V was shortened by 4 bases and J by 1 base, with 8 bases between the two germline ends. CDR3: CASSGGVSYEQYF. CDR3 nucleotides: TGTGCCAGCAGTGGGGGAGTTTCCTACGAGCAGTACTTC. The full variable domain, with the rest looked up from reference TRBV2 and TRBJ2-7, is EPEVTQTPSHQVTQMGQEVILRCVPISNHLYFYWYRQILGQKVEFLVSFYNNEISEKSEIFDDQFSVERPDGSNFTLKIRSTKLEDSAMYFCASSGGVSYEQYFGPGTRLTVT.

The J gene is TRBJ1-6, the V gene TRBV6-1, with D perhaps matching TRBD1 (5 bases). Per germline, CDR1 MNHNS and CDR2 SASEGT. V shed 3 bases and J shed 5 bases, with 20 bases lying between them. The CDR3 loop spans 18 amino acids. The CDR3 region is CASSDGLRDYTDNSPLHF. CDR3 coding DNA: TGTGCCAGCAGTGACGGTTTACGGGACTATACCGATAATTCACCCCTCCACTTT.

There are a few counts of this clone. The rearrangement uses TRBV9 and TRBJ2-3; 9 nucleotides align to TRBD1. Germline V gene sequence: CDR1 SGDLS, CDR2 YYNGEE. The CDR3 runs to 16 residues. V shed 4 bases, J shed 2 bases, and the junction held 8 bases outside the gene matches. This CDR3 reads CASSPYRDRATDTQYF. For the CDR3, the DNA is TGTGCCAGCAGCCCGTACCGGGACAGGGCCACAGATACGCAGTATTTT.

This chain uses TRBV7-8 with TRBJ2-7; 9 positions agree with TRBD1. The length of the CDR3 is 15 residues. V lost 5 bases and J lost 5; bases outside the gene matches: 10. Germline V lookup: CDR1 SGHVS, CDR2 FQNEAQ. This CDR3 reads CASSRTGGRSNEQYF. In nucleotides, the CDR3 is TGTGCCAGCAGCCGCACAGGGGGCAGATCCAACGAGCAGTACTTC.

This chain connects TRBV27 to TRBJ2-3, with 11 bases aligning to TRBD2. Germline values: CDR1 MNHEY, CDR2 SMNVEV (reference sequence). The J segment lost 7 bases and the V segment lost 6 bases, leaving 15 bases of the junction unmatched. The length of the CDR3 is 17 residues. The CDR3 DNA follows: TGTGCCAGCAGCCTCCGTACCCTGGGACTAGCGGTAAATACGCAGTATTTT. This sequence encodes CASSLRTLGLAVNTQYF.

This clone was found a few times. The chain carries TRBV12-3 or TRBV12-4 and TRBJ1-1; weak D call: TRBD1 (6 bases). This CDR3 has 13 amino acids. V was pared by 6 bases and J by 1 base, with 9 bases between. CDR3: CASSLQGNTEAFF. The CDR3 DNA reads as TGTGCCAGCAGCTTACAGGGGAACACTGAAGCTTTCTTT.

The chain uses TRBV29-1 and TRBJ2-7; 11 bases match TRBD2. The germline V gene has CDR1 SQVTM and CDR2 ANQGSEA. The CDR3 contains 16 residues. V lost 5 bases and J lost 5; bases outside the gene matches: 14. This CDR3 is CSVIGVAGGPDHEQYF. In nucleotides, the CDR3 is TGCAGCGTTATCGGGGTAGCGGGAGGGCCCGACCACGAGCAGTACTTC.

The chain combines TRBV6-5 with TRBJ1-5; 8 bases line up with TRBD1. The V gene end was trimmed by 2 bases and the J gene end by 5 bases; junction bases not matched to a gene: 5. The CDR3 has 15 amino acids. Germline CDR1 and CDR2: MNHEY and SVGAGI. This CDR3 is CASSYGQGPDQPQHF. The DNA for the CDR3 is TGTGCCAGCAGTTACGGACAGGGCCCGGATCAGCCCCAGCATTTT.

The rearrangement joins TRBV5-6 to TRBJ2-4, with unresolved D. Germline loops: CDR1 SGHDT, CDR2 YYEEEE. The CDR3 consists of 13 residues. V was cut by 6 bases and J by 2 bases, with 9 bases left in between. This CDR3 is CASTDTTKNIQYF. CDR3 bases: TGTGCCAGCACCGACACAACCAAAAACATTCAGTACTTC.

This chain links TRBV7-9 with TRBJ1-5; D may be TRBD1 (6 bases). The CDR3 runs 17 residues. V was shortened by 1 base and J by 8 bases, with 21 bases between the two germline ends. CDR1 and CDR2 (germline): SEHNR, FQNEAQ (reference sequence). CDR3 in DNA: TGTGCCAGCAGCTTAGAGAGGGGGATGGCTGGTAATAAGCCCCAGCATTTT. It encodes CASSLERGMAGNKPQHF. The full variable domain, its missing parts supplied by reference TRBV7-9 and TRBJ1-5, is DTGVSQNPRHKITKRGQNVTFRCDPISEHNRLYWYRQTLGQGPEFLTYFQNEAQLEKSRLLSDRFSAERPKGSFSTLEIQRTEQGDSAMYLCASSLERGMAGNKPQHFGDGTRLSIL.

This clone occurred once. The chain combines TRBV19 with TRBJ1-5; TRBD1 is a possible D gene (5 bases). CDR1 LNHDA and CDR2 SQIVND come from the germline V gene (reference sequence). The CDR3 sequence is 13 residues long. Deletions cut 3 bases from V and 7 bases from J, with 10 bases between. CDR3 DNA sequence: TGTGCCAGTAGTATCAGGGAACGGCAGCCCCAGCATTTT. The encoded protein is CASSIRERQPQHF.